The 7 T cell receptor beta chains below all came from one sample that was sequenced in a study of blood T cell repertoires in COVID-19. Only in-frame clones appear in the TCRdb table, and some are missing; sequencing was by immunoSEQ multiplex PCR. The sample carries roughly 250,000 clones, approximately 90% recorded once. Input material: PBMCs or T cells enriched from blood (not recorded which). The receptors originated from a woman aged 40 to 50 with acute COVID-19.

This chain joins TRBV6-5 and TRBJ1-2; 9 nucleotides agree with TRBD1. Trimming cost V 4 bases and J 8 bases; bases outside gene matches: 11. Germline V lookup: CDR1 MNHEY, CDR2 SVGAGI. The CDR3 consists of 15 residues. The CDR3 nucleotides read TGTGCCAGCAGTTCCCAAGGGACAGGGACCATGGGCTACACCTTC. Translating it yields CASSSQGTGTMGYTF.

Written as DNA, the CDR3 is TGTGCCAGCAGCCATGGGACTAGCGGGGGCACAGATACGCAGTATTTT. Translation: CASSHGTSGGTDTQYF. The rearrangement links TRBV11-3 to TRBJ2-3, with TRBD2 identical over 13 bases. This CDR3 contains 16 residues. Germline CDR1 and CDR2: SGHNT and YENEEA. The V segment lost 5 bases and the J segment 1 base; nucleotides outside the gene matches: 3.

The chain couples TRBV6-5 to TRBJ2-3; D gene uncertain. The length of the CDR3 is 13 residues. CDR1 MNHEY and CDR2 SVGAGI come from the germline V gene. V was cut by 8 bases and J by 4 bases, with 13 bases left in between. The CDR3 here is CASARSYSDTQYF. The DNA for the CDR3 is TGTGCCAGCGCCCGGTCCTATTCAGATACGCAGTATTTT.

The count of this clone is one. V is TRBV6-4 and J is TRBJ1-2; the match to TRBD1 covers 8 bases. The junction had 11 bases not matched to a gene; V was cut back by 3 bases and J by 5 bases. Germline assignment: CDR1 MRHNA and CDR2 SNTAGT. The CDR3 sequence is 16 residues long. The CDR3 bases are TGTGCCAGCAGTGAGAGGGCAGGGGGCGTTATTTATGGCTACACCTTC. This sequence encodes CASSERAGGVIYGYTF.

The chain uses TRBV18 and TRBJ1-1; 7 nucleotides agree with TRBD1. Germline values: CDR1 KGHSH, CDR2 LQKENI. V lost 4 bases and J lost 7; bases outside the gene matches: 6. CDR3 length equals 13 residues. The CDR3 sequence is CASSQGAQSEAFF. CDR3 bases: TGTGCCAGCTCACAGGGGGCGCAAAGTGAAGCTTTCTTT.

The chain joins TRBV3-1 (or the pseudogene TRBV3-2) to TRBJ2-7; 9 bases fit TRBD1. With 5 bases clipped from V and 5 bases from J, the junction kept 19 bases outside the gene matches. The germline V gene encodes CDR1 LGHDT and CDR2 YNNKEL (reference sequence). This CDR3 contains 18 residues. The CDR3 loop is CASSNWGQGIGSGNEQYF. DNA for the CDR3: TGTGCCAGCAGCAATTGGGGACAGGGTATAGGCTCCGGGAACGAGCAGTACTTC.

The chain joins TRBV7-8 to TRBJ1-2; 9 positions agree with TRBD1. V was pared by 3 bases and J by 6 bases, with 5 bases of the junction left unmatched. The CDR3 is 14 amino acids. Germline loops: CDR1 SGHVS, CDR2 FQNEAQ. The CDR3 bases are TGTGCCAGCAGCTTCTACAGGGGGCGAGATGGCTACACCTTC. This encodes CASSFYRGRDGYTF.